This T cell receptor beta chain derives from a study of blood T cell repertoires in COVID-19. Study-level background: The cDNA or gDNA used as material had been derived from T cells, B-cell-depleted T cells, or PBMCs.

Profiling relied on immunoSEQ multiplex PCR, and the TCRdb table lists in-frame clones only, not all of them. Of about 140,000 clones listed, 88% are singletons. The CDR3 runs 14 residues. Germline lookup yields CDR1 MNHEY and CDR2 SVGAGI. V lost 7 bases to trimming and J lost 5 bases, with 12 bases between them. The clonotype originates from a woman aged 55-69 years with acute or convalescent COVID-19. The sample comprised peripheral blood. This chain uses TRBV6-5 with TRBJ1-6; D might be TRBD1 (5 bases). The CDR3 protein is CASNQGLDNSPLHF. The CDR3 DNA reads as TGTGCCAGCAACCAGGGACTTGATAATTCACCCCTCCACTTT.